One and the same sample provided the 23 T cell receptor beta chains below, sequenced in a study of TIL therapy for anti-PD-1-resistant metastatic lung cancer. This was the immunoSEQ v3 assay. Assay: immunoSEQ multiplex PCR; the TCRdb copy retains only in-frame clones and omits some. Here the sample spans about 52,000 clones, roughly 85% being singletons. Time point indicated: pre-treatment sample, taken before nivolumab and TIL therapy. Material: blood, obtained at baseline. The receptors originated from a woman aged 25-85 years with non-small cell lung cancer.

The CDR3 protein is CASSLSLAGGYNEQFF. CDR3 nucleotides: TGTGCCAGCAGCTTGTCACTAGCGGGGGGATACAATGAGCAGTTCTTC. The chain joins TRBV5-4 to TRBJ2-1, with 12 bases lining up with TRBD2. The V segment lost 1 base and the J segment 4 bases; nucleotides outside the gene matches: 3. Germline CDR1 and CDR2: SGHNT and YYREEE (reference sequence). The CDR3 is made up of 16 amino acids.

The V gene is TRBV7-9, the J gene TRBJ1-5; TRBD1 matches at 8 bases. The V gene's germline CDR1 is SEHNR and CDR2 FQNEAQ (reference sequence). V lost 5 bases to trimming and J lost 0 bases; unmatched junction nucleotides: 9. CDR3 length: 17 residues. The CDR3 DNA follows: TGTGCCAGCAGCCCCGGGACAGGCTCGAATAGCAATCAGCCCCAGCATTTT. Protein: CASSPGTGSNSNQPQHF.

V and J are TRBV6-1 and TRBJ2-1; TRBD2 agrees at 9 bases. This CDR3 region has 15 residues. The V and J ends lost 6 bases and 6 bases, in that order; junction bases with no gene match: 9. Germline loops: CDR1 MNHNS, CDR2 SASEGT. CDR3 in amino acids: CASSDSGSEFNEQFF. CDR3 bases: TGTGCCAGCAGCGATAGCGGGAGCGAGTTCAATGAGCAGTTCTTC.

The sample holds a few counts of this clone. This chain uses TRBV29-1 with TRBJ1-2, with TRBD1 as a possible D gene (6 bases). CDR3 length equals 10 residues. The V end lost 5 bases, the J end lost 5 bases, and 6 bases lay between the germline ends. Germline-derived CDR1 and CDR2 are SQVTM and ANQGSEA. The CDR3 coding sequence is TGCAGCGTTACAGGGTATGGCTACACCTTC. This encodes CSVTGYGYTF.

The rearrangement uses TRBV27 and TRBJ1-4; D is unresolved. CDR3 length: 14 amino acids. The ends were cut back, 5 bases at V and 3 bases at J, with 10 bases in the middle. Germline loops: CDR1 MNHEY, CDR2 SMNVEV (reference sequence). CDR3 DNA: TGTGCCAGCAGTCCCCTCTCGTCTAATGAAAAACTGTTTTTT. Amino acid sequence: CASSPLSSNEKLFF.

The chain couples TRBV10-3 to TRBJ1-3, with 8 nucleotides matching TRBD1. The CDR3 has 15 residues. V lost 2 bases, J lost 2 bases, and 2 bases stayed unmatched. The germline V gene encodes CDR1 ENHRY and CDR2 SYGVKD. CDR3 loop: CAISEGTGTGNTIYF. DNA of the CDR3: TGTGCCATCAGTGAGGGGACAGGAACTGGAAACACCATATATTTT.

The rearrangement uses TRBV5-1 and TRBJ2-5; no firm D call. Germline V gives CDR1 SGHRS, CDR2 YFSETQ. With 0 bases removed from V and 3 bases from J, the gap between germline ends came to 9 bases. The CDR3 extends over 14 amino acids. CDR3 bases: TGCGCCAGCAGCTTGGCTGGAAAAAAAGAGACCCAGTACTTC. It translates to CASSLAGKKETQYF.

The chain recombines TRBV11-2 with TRBJ1-5; D uncertain. Germline-derived CDR1 and CDR2 are SGHAT and FQNNGV. The V end lost 0 bases, the J end lost 0 bases, and 6 bases lay between the germline ends. The CDR3 is 15 residues long. CDR3 region: CASSLEGVSNQPQHF. The CDR3 DNA follows: TGTGCCAGCAGCTTAGAAGGTGTTAGCAATCAGCCCCAGCATTTT. Drawing the rest from reference TRBV11-2 and TRBJ1-5, the complete variable domain is EAGVAQSPRYKIIEKRQSVAFWCNPISGHATLYWYQQILGQGPKLLIQFQNNGVVDDSQLPKDRFSAERLKGVDSTLKIQPAKLEDSAVYLCASSLEGVSNQPQHFGDGTRLSIL.

This clone is a singleton in its sample. V is TRBV28 and J is TRBJ2-1, with unresolved D. In germline, CDR1 is MDHEN, CDR2 SYDVKM. This CDR3 contains 14 residues. Trimming removed 4 bases at V and 5 bases at J, with 12 bases between. CDR3 loop: CASSYEKTDNEQFF. The DNA for the CDR3 is TGTGCCAGCAGTTACGAGAAAACAGACAATGAGCAGTTCTTC. Full variable domain (remainder filled in from reference TRBV28 and TRBJ2-1): DVKVTQSSRYLVKRTGEKVFLECVQDMDHENMFWYRQDPGLGLRLIYFSYDVKMKEKGDIPEGYSVSREKKERFSLILESASTNQTSMYLCASSYEKTDNEQFFGPGTRLTVL.

In its sample, this clone was seen once. J is TRBJ1-2 and V is TRBV7-2; 9 bases line up with TRBD1. Germline CDR1 SGHTA, CDR2 FQGNSA. This CDR3 has 14 residues. V lost 5 bases and J lost 5; bases outside the gene matches: 6. The CDR3 here is CASSLGTGRYGYTF. CDR3 sequence (DNA): TGTGCCAGCAGCCTGGGGACAGGGCGGTATGGCTACACCTTC.

In regard to this clone: At one end the junction does not follow the germline gene, possibly because of a read error. Within the sample, other DNA sequences also encode this same CDR3. The V call is TRBV6-1, the J call TRBJ1-5; D gene uncertain. CDR3 length equals 17 residues. CDR1 is MNHNS and CDR2 is SASEGT in the germline V gene. CDR3 sequence: CASSAEATTYSNQPQHF. The CDR3 DNA is TGCGCCAGCAGTGCGGAAGCGACCACATATAGCAATCAGCCCCAGCATTTT.

This clone was picked up one time. V is TRBV7-2 and J is TRBJ2-1, with 7 positions matching TRBD2. Per the germline V gene, CDR1 is SGHTA and CDR2 is FQGNSA. V trimming: 2 bases; J trimming: 7 bases; junction bases outside the gene matches: 8. CDR3 length equals 15 residues. Here the CDR3 reads CASSLWSSGGNEQFF. In DNA, the CDR3 is TGTGCCAGCAGCTTATGGTCTAGCGGTGGGAATGAGCAGTTCTTC.

V usage is TRBV19 and J usage is TRBJ1-1; TRBD1 might be the D (5 bases). Germline-derived CDR1 and CDR2 are LNHDA and SQIVND (reference sequence). V was cut by 7 bases and J by 2 bases, with 11 bases left in between. CDR3 size: 13 residues. The chain's CDR3 is CASNTQGNTEAFF. CDR3 in DNA: TGTGCCAGTAATACTCAGGGAAACACTGAAGCTTTCTTT.

The rearrangement joins TRBV7-2 to TRBJ2-7; 10 bases map to TRBD2. With 4 bases clipped from V and 4 bases from J, the junction kept 16 bases outside the gene matches. In germline, CDR1 is SGHTA, CDR2 FQGNSA. The CDR3 has 18 residues. The CDR3 sequence is CASSSSTSGIRRGYEQYF. CDR3 DNA: TGTGCCAGCAGCTCCTCAACTAGCGGGATCAGGAGGGGGTACGAGCAGTACTTC.

This clone was seen only a few times. The CDR3 is CASSFHRNTEAFF. As DNA, the CDR3 is TGTGCCAGCAGCTTCCACAGGAACACTGAAGCTTTCTTT. The chain recombines TRBV7-2 with TRBJ1-1, with D unresolved. V lost 3 bases to trimming and J lost 1 base, with 6 bases between them. The germline V gene encodes CDR1 SGHTA and CDR2 FQGNSA. The CDR3 extends over 13 amino acids. Based on the CDR3 plus reference TRBV7-2 and TRBJ1-1, the full variable domain is GAGVSQSPSNKVTEKGKDVELRCDPISGHTALYWYRQSLGQGLEFLIYFQGNSAPDKSGLPSDRFSAERTGGSVSTLTIQRTQQEDSAVYLCASSFHRNTEAFFGQGTRLTVV.

This clone showed up just a few times. V usage is TRBV5-1 and J usage is TRBJ1-1, with D perhaps matching TRBD1 (5 bases). CDR3 length: 12 residues. The germline CDR1 and CDR2 sequences are SGHRS and YFSETQ. With 6 bases removed from V and 3 bases from J, the gap between germline ends came to 9 bases. The CDR3 is CASNEGYTEAFF. The CDR3 DNA reads as TGCGCCAGCAATGAGGGGTACACTGAAGCTTTCTTT. The whole variable domain, remainder taken from reference TRBV5-1 and TRBJ1-1, is KAGVTQTPRYLIKTRGQQVTLSCSPISGHRSVSWYQQTPGQGLQFLFEYFSETQRNKGNFPGRFSGRQFSNSRSEMNVSTLELGDSALYLCASNEGYTEAFFGQGTRLTVV.

The chain is built from TRBV6-6 and TRBJ1-5; D unclear. The V gene lost 6 bases and the J gene lost 3 bases, with 3 bases spanning the gap. There are 11 residues in the CDR3. Germline V gene data show CDR1 as MNHNY and CDR2 as SVGAGI (reference sequence). CDR3 amino acids: CASRNNQPQHF. The CDR3 nucleotides read TGTGCCAGCAGAAACAATCAGCCCCAGCATTTT.

This clone has just one count. The chain employs TRBV15 and TRBJ2-1, with D perhaps matching TRBD2 (6 bases). The CDR3 covers 13 residues. V was cut by 1 base and J by 7 bases, with 8 bases left in between. Germline assignment: CDR1 LNHNV and CDR2 YYDKDF (reference sequence). The CDR3: CATSRAGGNEQFF. The CDR3 bases are TGTGCCACCAGCAGAGCTGGGGGGAATGAGCAGTTCTTC.

The chain is built from TRBV6-1 and TRBJ1-2; TRBD1 matches at 8 bases. Germline trimming cut 4 bases from V and 5 bases from J; bases unmatched to any gene: 6. Germline V CDR1 and CDR2: MNHNS, SASEGT. The CDR3 sequence is 14 residues long. CDR3 sequence: CASSGTGISYGYTF. CDR3 bases: TGTGCCAGCAGTGGGACAGGGATTAGTTATGGCTACACCTTC.

This clone appeared once. This chain connects TRBV10-2 to TRBJ1-1; TRBD1 agrees at 10 bases. V trimming: 7 bases; J trimming: 6 bases; junction bases outside the gene matches: 8. The CDR3 runs to 14 residues. From germline, CDR1 is WSHSY and CDR2 SAAADI. CDR3 residues: CASTFGTGVSEAFF. DNA for the CDR3: TGCGCCAGCACCTTCGGGACAGGGGTCTCTGAAGCTTTCTTT.

The rearrangement links TRBV6-1 to TRBJ1-1, with D perhaps TRBD1 (5 bases). This CDR3 is built from 14 residues. Germline assignment: CDR1 MNHNS and CDR2 SASEGT. Trimming took 5 bases from V and 4 from J, leaving 14 bases between them. This CDR3 is CASSIGIRGTEAFF. For the CDR3, the DNA is TGTGCCAGCAGTATAGGGATAAGGGGCACTGAAGCTTTCTTT.

V usage is TRBV5-1 and J usage is TRBJ1-3; D remains ambiguous. V lost 6 bases to trimming and J lost 2 bases, with 9 bases between them. Germline loops: CDR1 SGHRS, CDR2 YFSETQ. The CDR3 spans 13 residues. Here the CDR3 DNA reads TGCGCCAGCAAGGCGAGGGCTGGAAACACCATATATTTT. It codes for CASKARAGNTIYF.

J is TRBJ2-4 and V is TRBV14, with TRBD1 matching over 8 bases. The CDR3 length is 16 residues. Germline lookup yields CDR1 SGHDN and CDR2 FVKESK. After removal of 0 bases from V and 1 base from J, the junction contained 2 bases not matched to a gene. The CDR3 region is CASSQDQGAAKNIQYF. Here the CDR3 DNA reads TGTGCCAGCAGCCAAGATCAGGGGGCGGCCAAAAACATTCAGTACTTC.